The 31 T cell receptor beta chains in this list originate from one sample, sequenced in a study of T-cell reconstitution after alpha-beta-depleted transplantation in children. It was with unique molecular identifiers that the TCRbeta library was prepared. TCRdb itself ran the PCR reads through MiXCR, one entry per CDR3 protein. The table includes 120,000 to 150,000 distinct CDR3 sequences, 8% to 10% detected once. This sample comprised PBMCs, mostly from graft donor cells, obtained 180 days after TCRalphabeta/CD19-depleted stem cell transplant. These receptors originate from a female patient younger than 10 who had a stem cell transplant for congenital amegakaryocytic thrombocytopenia, so the T cells may come from the graft donor.

This clonotype came up many times. The chain recombines TRBV28 with TRBJ2-3; D is unclear. V dropped 7 bases and J dropped 4 bases, with 6 bases sitting between them. Germline CDR1 reads MDHEN; CDR2 reads SYDVKM. The CDR3 is made up of 11 amino acids. The CDR3 DNA reads TGTGCCAGCACGATCGCAGATACGCAGTATTTT. It codes for CASTIADTQYF.

This clonotype was picked up many times. The J gene is TRBJ1-5, the V gene TRBV12-3 or TRBV12-4, with TRBD1 identical over 8 bases. After removal of 4 bases from V and 2 bases from J, the junction contained 7 bases not matched to a gene. This CDR3 has 16 residues. The DNA for the CDR3 is TGTGCCAGCAGTTCTGGACAGGGTCGGGGCAATCAGCCCCAGCATTTT. This encodes CASSSGQGRGNQPQHF.

The genes are TRBV6-5 and TRBJ1-1, with D possibly TRBD1 on 5 matching bases. The CDR3 runs 14 residues. Between the trimmed V and J ends, which lost 6 bases and 4 bases, there was a span of 15 bases. Per the germline V gene, CDR1 is MNHEY and CDR2 is SVGAGI. CDR3 DNA: TGTGCCAGCAGGCAAATTTGGGGGGGCACTGAAGCTTTCTTT. Protein product: CASRQIWGGTEAFF.

This chain links TRBV29-1 with TRBJ1-4; D ambiguous. The V and J ends lost 6 bases and 4 bases respectively, with 6 bases between them. The CDR3 runs 11 residues. Looked up from germline, CDR1 is SQVTM and CDR2 is ANQGSEA. CDR3 loop: CSVWINEKLFF. The CDR3 DNA is TGCAGCGTCTGGATTAATGAAAAACTGTTTTTT.

This clonotype has more than one count but fewer than ten. This sequence joins TRBV20-1 and TRBJ2-7, with 9 bases aligning to TRBD1. CDR1 is DFQATT, CDR2 SNEGSKA, per germline (reference sequence). Unmatched junction bases numbered 14, after V lost 0 bases and J lost 11 bases. The CDR3 consists of 15 residues. The CDR3 DNA follows: TGCAGTGCTAGAGATCATCCGGGACAGGGAGCGGGGAAGTACTTC. The encoded protein is CSARDHPGQGAGKYF.

This chain uses TRBV7-8 with TRBJ2-7, with D perhaps TRBD1 or TRBD2 (5 bases each). The CDR3 runs to 14 residues. Germline V gives CDR1 SGHVS, CDR2 FQNEAQ. V lost 2 bases and J 5 bases, leaving 13 bases between the germline ends. CDR3 region: CASSLRDGTNEQYF. CDR3 DNA sequence: TGTGCCAGCAGCTTAAGGGACGGGACGAACGAGCAGTACTTC.

A few counts support this clonotype. The chain couples TRBV28 to TRBJ2-7; 8 bases fit TRBD1. The CDR3 runs 16 residues. Germline V gene sequence: CDR1 MDHEN, CDR2 SYDVKM. J was trimmed by 2 bases and V by 5 bases; bases with no gene match: 11. The CDR3 loop reads CASSTTPGGLTYEQYF. CDR3 in DNA: TGTGCCAGCAGTACCACCCCAGGGGGCCTGACCTACGAGCAGTACTTC.

V gene TRBV3-1 combines with J gene TRBJ2-7; D is unresolved. Looked up from germline, CDR1 is LGHDT and CDR2 is YNNKEL (reference sequence). The length of the CDR3 is 14 residues. Trimming stripped 3 bases from V and 2 bases from J, with 11 bases between. The CDR3 here is CASSQRTVPYEQYF. The CDR3 nucleotides are TGTGCCAGCAGCCAGAGGACGGTACCCTACGAGCAGTACTTC.

This clonotype has ten or more counts. One junction end does not reproduce the germline sequence, and a read error may be involved. The chain carries TRBV29-1 and TRBJ2-5; possibly TRBD2 for D (6 bases). In germline, CDR1 is SQVTM, CDR2 ANQGSEA. The CDR3 has 13 residues. This chain's CDR3 is CSAAGRLQETQYF. In DNA, the CDR3 is TGTAGCGCGGCGGGGCGCCTACAAGAGACCCAGTACTTC.

This clonotype was recorded many times. V gene TRBV7-9 combines with J gene TRBJ2-1; TRBD2 is a possible D gene (5 bases). The CDR3 has 12 residues. V shed 5 bases and J shed 6 bases, with 8 bases lying between them. Germline lookup yields CDR1 SEHNR and CDR2 FQNEAQ (reference sequence). The DNA of the CDR3 is TGTGCCAGCAGCCTAGGGAGCAATGAGCAGTTCTTC. This sequence encodes CASSLGSNEQFF.

There are many counts of this clonotype. The genes are TRBV20-1 and TRBJ2-1; the D is unclear. This CDR3 comprises 10 residues. Between the trimmed V and J ends, which lost 4 bases and 9 bases, there was a span of 7 bases. Germline CDR1 is DFQATT and CDR2 is SNEGSKA (reference sequence). CDR3 DNA sequence: TGCAGTGCTACCGATGGTGAGCAGTTCTTC. Translated, it gives CSATDGEQFF.

This chain connects TRBV7-9 to TRBJ2-3; TRBD1 matches 8 bases. Germline lookup yields CDR1 SEHNR and CDR2 FQNEAQ (reference sequence). Losses at the gene ends were 3 bases for V and 2 bases for J; bases not matched to a gene: 7. The CDR3 is 16 residues long. The CDR3 is CASSLPGQVYTDTQYF. DNA of the CDR3: TGTGCCAGCAGCTTGCCGGGACAGGTGTACACAGATACGCAGTATTTT.

This clonotype was observed at least ten times. V usage is TRBV7-2 and J usage is TRBJ2-5; 13 nucleotides align to TRBD2. CDR3 size: 16 residues. Germline trimming cut 6 bases from V and 5 bases from J; bases unmatched to any gene: 9. Germline CDR1 SGHTA, CDR2 FQGNSA. CDR3 in amino acids: CASRLTSGGVRETQYF. CDR3 DNA: TGTGCCAGCAGGCTAACTAGCGGGGGGGTGCGTGAGACCCAGTACTTC.

This clonotype was recorded many times. This rearrangement joins TRBV28 to TRBJ2-5; 8 positions match TRBD2. Looked up from germline, CDR1 is MDHEN and CDR2 is SYDVKM. V shed 7 bases, J shed 4 bases, and the junction held 8 bases outside the gene matches. The CDR3 length is 14 residues. CDR3 DNA: TGTGCCAGCATCGGCGGGAGGTCAGGAGAGACCCAGTACTTC. Protein sequence: CASIGGRSGETQYF.

This clonotype was seen a few times. The chain joins TRBV5-1 to TRBJ2-5, with TRBD1 matching over 7 bases. This CDR3 contains 16 residues. Germline values: CDR1 SGHRS, CDR2 YFSETQ. V lost 0 bases and J lost 2; bases outside the gene matches: 7. CDR3 DNA: TGCGCCAGCAGCTTGGGGCCGGGACAGACTCAAGAGACCCAGTACTTC. Protein product: CASSLGPGQTQETQYF. The full variable domain, with the rest looked up from reference TRBV5-1 and TRBJ2-5, is KAGVTQTPRYLIKTRGQQVTLSCSPISGHRSVSWYQQTPGQGLQFLFEYFSETQRNKGNFPGRFSGRQFSNSRSEMNVSTLELGDSALYLCASSLGPGQTQETQYFGPGTRLLVL.

The chain carries TRBV2 and TRBJ1-2; maybe TRBD1 (6 bases). There are 14 residues in the CDR3. Between the trimmed V and J ends, which lost 4 bases and 2 bases, there was a span of 11 bases. CDR1 and CDR2 (germline): SNHLY, FYNNEI. The CDR3 sequence: CASSGNRVNYGYTF. CDR3 DNA sequence: TGTGCCAGCAGTGGGAACAGGGTGAACTATGGCTACACCTTC. The variable domain in full, with the rest retrieved from reference TRBV2 and TRBJ1-2, is EPEVTQTPSHQVTQMGQEVILRCVPISNHLYFYWYRQILGQKVEFLVSFYNNEISEKSEIFDDQFSVERPDGSNFTLKIRSTKLEDSAMYFCASSGNRVNYGYTFGSGTRLTVV.

This clonotype was observed many times. This chain connects TRBV20-1 to TRBJ2-7; maybe TRBD2 (5 bases). The germline V gene encodes CDR1 DFQATT and CDR2 SNEGSKA (reference sequence). Between the trimmed V and J ends, which lost 3 bases and 4 bases, there was a span of 7 bases. The CDR3 is made up of 11 amino acids. CDR3 bases: TGCAGTGCTAGCCCGGGGTACGAGCAGTACTTC. It yields the protein CSASPGYEQYF.

This clonotype was recorded at least ten times. This rearrangement joins TRBV15 to TRBJ2-5; D unresolved. There are 13 residues in the CDR3. V lost 0 bases to trimming and J lost 1 base, with 3 bases between them. Germline lookup yields CDR1 LNHNV and CDR2 YYDKDF (reference sequence). This CDR3 is CATSRDTQETQYF. The CDR3 DNA is TGTGCCACCAGCAGAGACACCCAAGAGACCCAGTACTTC.

In this sample, this clonotype turned up many times. CDR3 amino acids: CATSRDLGFHTDTQYF. CDR3 nucleotides: TGTGCCACCAGCAGAGATTTAGGTTTTCACACAGATACGCAGTATTTT. The chain has TRBV15 and TRBJ2-3, with D unclear. The CDR3 extends over 16 amino acids. Germline assignment: CDR1 LNHNV and CDR2 YYDKDF (reference sequence). Deletions cut 0 bases from V and 2 bases from J, with 12 bases between.

This clonotype was counted at least ten times. The chain couples TRBV10-3 to TRBJ2-7, with TRBD1 matching 8 bases. CDR1 and CDR2 (germline): ENHRY, SYGVKD. The CDR3 spans 12 residues. V shed 10 bases and J 2 bases; nucleotides not matched to a gene: 4. CDR3 residues: CANGQGPYEQYF. Written as DNA, the CDR3 is TGTGCCAACGGACAGGGCCCCTACGAGCAGTACTTC.

Of note for this clonotype: A much larger clone sits a single nucleotide away, making a read error possible. This chain joins TRBV25-1 and TRBJ2-1; D not resolved. CDR3 size: 12 residues. Germline CDR1 reads MGHDK; CDR2 reads SYGVNS. V was clipped by 5 bases and J by 9 bases, with 11 bases between them. The chain's CDR3 is CASSHPGPEQFF. The CDR3 coding sequence is TGTGCCAGCAGTCATCCTGGGCCTGAGCAGTTCTTC.

This clonotype was recorded many times. This rearrangement joins TRBV7-2 to TRBJ2-5, with D possibly TRBD1 on 6 matching bases. Germline V CDR1 and CDR2: SGHTA, FQGNSA. Trimming left V 0 bases short and J 5 bases short, with 19 bases between. This CDR3 has 17 residues. In DNA, the CDR3 is TGTGCCAGCAGCTTAGCTCATTCCAGGGGACATATGGAGACCCAGTACTTC. It specifies CASSLAHSRGHMETQYF.

This clonotype has a count of ten or more. The chain couples TRBV28 to TRBJ2-3, with D possibly matching TRBD2 (6 bases). Trimming took 8 bases from V and 1 from J, leaving 10 bases between them. The CDR3 length is 13 residues. The germline CDR1 and CDR2 sequences are MDHEN and SYDVKM. This chain's CDR3 is CASGGEGTDTQYF. The CDR3 DNA reads TGTGCCAGCGGAGGGGAAGGCACAGATACGCAGTATTTT.

Comment on this clonotype: A single base separates this from a much larger clone, so it may be a read error. This chain connects TRBV28 to TRBJ2-1; the match to TRBD2 covers 10 bases. Germline loops: CDR1 MDHEN, CDR2 SYDVKM. V was pared by 3 bases and J by 4 bases, with 9 bases of the junction left unmatched. The CDR3 has 17 amino acids. CDR3 sequence: CASSFPSGSAGYNEQFF. CDR3 in DNA: TGTGCCAGCAGTTTTCCTAGCGGGAGTGCGGGATACAATGAGCAGTTCTTC.

The chain couples TRBV12-3 or TRBV12-4 to TRBJ2-7; D gene unclear. This CDR3 is built from 16 residues. Trimming pared 4 bases from V and 4 bases from J, leaving 20 bases between. The CDR3 nucleotides are TGTGCCAGCAGTTCCAAGTCCCACCCCGCACTTTACGAGCAGTACTTC. It specifies CASSSKSHPALYEQYF.

The chain employs TRBV2 and TRBJ2-2; unclear D gene. V lost 8 bases and J 0 bases, leaving 4 bases between the germline ends. Germline lookup yields CDR1 SNHLY and CDR2 FYNNEI. The CDR3 loop spans 12 amino acids. For the CDR3, the DNA is TGTGCCAGCGGAGCGAACACCGGGGAGCTGTTTTTT. Amino acids: CASGANTGELFF.

A single count supports this clonotype. The chain is built from TRBV12-3 or TRBV12-4 and TRBJ1-5; no firm D call. There are 18 residues in the CDR3. CDR3 coding DNA: TGTACCCGCAGTTTATCGTCTCAAGTCCATTATAGCAATCAGCCCCAGCATTTT. The encoded protein is CTRSLSSQVHYSNQPQHF.

This clonotype was seen many times. The chain uses TRBV7-2 and TRBJ1-6, with a weak D call TRBD1 (5 bases). V lost 3 bases and J lost 9, with 12 bases in between. The germline CDR1 and CDR2 sequences are SGHTA and FQGNSA. This CDR3 spans 14 amino acids. The CDR3 region is CASSFVQGGSPLHF. As DNA, the CDR3 is TGTGCCAGCAGCTTTGTGCAGGGAGGTTCACCCCTCCACTTT.

This clonotype was observed at least ten times. The rearrangement links TRBV5-1 to TRBJ1-6; D call uncertain. The CDR3 is made up of 15 amino acids. Trimming removed 0 bases from V and 8 bases from J, with 12 bases in between. Germline V gene lookup returns CDR1 SGHRS and CDR2 YFSETQ. CDR3 DNA sequence: TGCGCCAGCAGCTTGGCCGGAGTGGGGTATTCACCCCTCCACTTT. Protein sequence: CASSLAGVGYSPLHF.

This clonotype was detected a few times. V is TRBV20-1 and J is TRBJ2-7; 7 nucleotides line up with TRBD2. This CDR3 is 15 amino acids long. V trimming: 3 bases; J trimming: 4 bases; junction bases outside the gene matches: 12. Germline CDR1 is DFQATT and CDR2 is SNEGSKA (reference sequence). The CDR3 region has the DNA TGCAGTGCTAGCATTCTGTCGGGGGGAAAATACGAGCAGTACTTC. Protein product: CSASILSGGKYEQYF.

This clonotype was counted between two and nine times. This chain joins TRBV4-2 and TRBJ1-5; 8 nucleotides line up with TRBD1. This CDR3 is 15 amino acids long. V was clipped by 4 bases and J by 3 bases; unmatched bases: 5. The germline V gene encodes CDR1 LGHNA and CDR2 YNFKEQ. CDR3 DNA: TGTGCCAGCAGCCGCGAGGGACAGGCCAATCAGCCCCAGCATTTT. This translates into CASSREGQANQPQHF.